One sample yielded the 19 T cell receptor beta chains listed below, sequenced in a study of blood T cells in healthy people across ages. Through a sample-barcoded 5' primer and a J-beta primer mix, a second PCR was run for roughly 7 to 11 cycles. TCRdb itself ran the 5' RACE reads through MiXCR, one entry per CDR3 protein. The data hold roughly 700,000 distinct CDR3 sequences, with approximately 31% observed a single time. Sequenced sample: blood. The receptors stem from a woman at least 80 years old in good health.

Details on this clonotype: This may be a read error: a much more frequent sequence differs by one nucleotide. V gene TRBV2 combines with J gene TRBJ1-2, with 7 bases aligning to TRBD1. The CDR3 consists of 13 residues. Germline V lookup: CDR1 SNHLY, CDR2 FYNNEI. Germline trimming cut 2 bases from V and 7 bases from J; bases unmatched to any gene: 4. DNA for the CDR3: TGTGCCAGCAGTGAAACCAACAGGGGTGGCTACACCTTC. It specifies CASSETNRGGYTF.

This clonotype showed up just a few times. This chain connects TRBV5-1 to TRBJ1-1; D is unresolved. The CDR3 length is 14 residues. The V and J ends lost 0 bases and 3 bases respectively, with 9 bases between them. Germline CDR1 reads SGHRS; CDR2 reads YFSETQ. As DNA, the CDR3 is TGCGCCAGCAGCTTGGCCGGTGGTTACACTGAAGCTTTCTTT. As protein: CASSLAGGYTEAFF.

This clonotype has just a few counts. Here the CDR3 reads CSVEVVANYGYTF. In nucleotides, the CDR3 is TGCAGCGTTGAAGTGGTGGCTAACTATGGCTACACCTTC. V is TRBV29-1 and J is TRBJ1-2; no reliable D call. The CDR3 has 13 residues. Trimming stripped 1 base from V and 0 bases from J, with 6 bases between. In germline, CDR1 is SQVTM, CDR2 ANQGSEA.

The table lists this clonotype with many counts. The J gene is TRBJ2-5, the V gene TRBV24-1; D gene ambiguous. V lost 5 bases and J 0 bases, leaving 12 bases between the germline ends. The CDR3 runs to 15 residues. The V gene's germline CDR1 is KGHDR and CDR2 SFDVKD. The CDR3 nucleotides read TGTGCCACCAGTGTACCAGGAGAGTACCAAGAGACCCAGTACTTC. Translation gives CATSVPGEYQETQYF.

This clonotype was counted only a few times. A much larger clone differs from this one at a single base, so this may be a read error. The chain recombines TRBV27 with TRBJ2-1; 11 bases align to TRBD1. The ends lost 6 bases at V and 6 bases at J; junction bases unmatched: 7. Germline assignment: CDR1 MNHEY and CDR2 SMNVEV (reference sequence). The CDR3 sequence is 15 residues long. DNA of the CDR3: TGTGCCAGCAGATTAGGACAGGGGGCTTGCAATGAGCAGTTCTTC. It specifies CASRLGQGACNEQFF.

About this clonotype itself: This could be a read error, since a much larger clone is one nucleotide away. The J gene is TRBJ1-2, the V gene TRBV29-1; perhaps TRBD1 as D (5 bases). The ends were cut back, 7 bases at V and 4 bases at J, with 16 bases in the middle. The CDR3 length is 13 residues. The germline V gene has CDR1 SQVTM and CDR2 ANQGSEA. This chain's CDR3 is CSAEGLGAYGYTF. In DNA, the CDR3 is TGCAGCGCCGAGGGACTGGGAGCCTATGGCTACACCTTC.

This clonotype was recorded many times. A much larger clone lies a single base off, so this may be a read error. The rearrangement uses TRBV7-2 and TRBJ2-5, with 8 bases aligning to TRBD2. CDR1 and CDR2 from the germline V gene are SGHTA and FQGNSA. This CDR3 has 14 amino acids. Trimming took 6 bases from V and 11 from J; bases not matched to a gene: 14. This CDR3 reads CASRPGGAYNEQYF. The CDR3 nucleotides are TGTGCCAGCAGGCCGGGGGGGGCTTACAATGAGCAGTACTTC.

To note about this clonotype: Being one base from a much bigger clone, this may be a read error. The chain links TRBV27 to TRBJ2-1, with unresolved D. Germline CDR1 is MNHEY and CDR2 is SMNVEV (reference sequence). The CDR3 covers 14 residues. CDR3 DNA sequence: TGTACCAGCAGTTTAGCTTTCGGGCTCCATGAGCAGTTCTTC. The encoded protein is CTSSLAFGLHEQFF.

This clonotype was seen more than once but under ten times. This may arise from a read error, as a much more abundant clone is one base away. CDR3 residues: CASTATGARPRHF. The DNA of the CDR3 is TGTGCCAGCACCGCGACAGGCGCAAGACCCCGCCACTTT. The V gene is TRBV6-6, the J gene TRBJ1-6, with D perhaps matching TRBD1 (6 bases). CDR1 is MNHNY and CDR2 is SVGAGI in the germline V gene (reference sequence). CDR3 length: 13 residues.

As concerns this clonotype: A much bigger clone sits one base away, suggesting this may be a read error. The chain couples TRBV4-2 to TRBJ1-2; 10 bases map to TRBD1. Trimming took 1 base from V and 6 from J; bases not matched to a gene: 14. The germline CDR1 and CDR2 sequences are LGHNA and YNFKEQ. The CDR3 contains 18 residues. CDR3 in amino acids: CASSQVDRGRGVGNGYTF. CDR3 nucleotides: TGTGCCAGCAGCCAAGTTGACAGGGGGCGCGGTGTAGGTAATGGCTACACCTTC.

V and J are TRBV15 and TRBJ1-4; maybe TRBD1 (5 bases). Trimming cost V 3 bases and J 8 bases, with 10 bases left between them. Germline V gene sequence: CDR1 LNHNV, CDR2 YYDKDF (reference sequence). CDR3 length: 13 residues. CDR3 nucleotide sequence: TGTGCCACCAGCAGGGGACTGGTAGAAAAACTGTTTTTT. Amino acids: CATSRGLVEKLFF.

V usage is TRBV20-1 and J usage is TRBJ2-1, with D possibly called TRBD1 or TRBD2 (6 bases each). Germline CDR1 reads DFQATT; CDR2 reads SNEGSKA (reference sequence). V was trimmed by 5 bases and J by 5 bases, leaving 16 bases between them. The CDR3 loop spans 14 amino acids. The CDR3 DNA is TGCAGTGCTCCCGAGGGGGGTTCGGACAATGAGCAGTTCTTC. Amino acid sequence: CSAPEGGSDNEQFF.

Turning to this clonotype: One end of the junction is discordant with germline, which a read error may explain. The gene calls are TRBV3-1 and TRBJ1-2, with TRBD1 identical over 10 bases. From germline, CDR1 is LGHDT and CDR2 YNNKEL (reference sequence). This CDR3 spans 15 amino acids. The CDR3 is CTSCRTGGEDYGYTF. The CDR3 bases are TGTACCAGCTGCAGGACAGGGGGAGAGGACTATGGCTACACCTTC.

This clonotype has a count of ten or more. Being one base from a much bigger clone, this may be a read error. V and J are TRBV7-9 and TRBJ2-7, with D perhaps matching TRBD1 or TRBD2 (5 bases each). The V gene's germline CDR1 is SEHNR and CDR2 FQNEAQ (reference sequence). This CDR3 spans 13 amino acids. The V gene lost 8 bases and the J gene lost 3 bases, with 14 bases spanning the gap. The CDR3 DNA is TGTGCCAGCGGCTATGGGGGTTGCTACGAGCAGTACTTC. Amino acids: CASGYGGCYEQYF.

The V gene is TRBV20-1, the J gene TRBJ2-7; TRBD2 aligns across 8 bases. The V gene end was trimmed by 6 bases and the J gene end by 7 bases; junction bases not matched to a gene: 17. CDR1 is DFQATT, CDR2 SNEGSKA, per germline (reference sequence). The CDR3 has 15 amino acids. In nucleotides, the CDR3 is TGCAGTGCGGCGAGGGGCGGGGGGCCCTACAATGAGCAGTACTTC. Amino acids: CSAARGGGPYNEQYF.

This clonotype was found many times. The rearrangement joins TRBV7-9 to TRBJ2-7; TRBD1 aligns across 9 bases. The CDR3 has 16 amino acids. V was clipped by 5 bases and J by 4 bases; unmatched bases: 12. Germline V gene data show CDR1 as SEHNR and CDR2 as FQNEAQ (reference sequence). The CDR3 bases are TGTGCCAGCAGCCACACGGGACAGGGAGGGTTATACGAGCAGTACTTC. This translates into CASSHTGQGGLYEQYF.

This clonotype was found many times. V gene TRBV12-3 or TRBV12-4 combines with J gene TRBJ1-2, with a tentative D call TRBD1 (5 bases). The CDR3 has 16 residues. V was clipped by 1 base and J by 7 bases, with 19 bases between them. CDR3 protein: CASSLGSGRVSGGYTF. The CDR3 nucleotides are TGTGCCAGCAGTTTAGGATCCGGCAGGGTGAGCGGTGGCTACACCTTC.

This clonotype was seen ten or more times. The V gene is TRBV3-1, the J gene TRBJ1-2; D gene uncertain. Per germline, CDR1 LGHDT and CDR2 YNNKEL (reference sequence). V gave up 7 bases and J gave up 8 bases, with 20 bases separating them. The CDR3 runs 14 residues. CDR3 protein: CASTTSGGLGGYTF. The DNA for the CDR3 is TGTGCCAGCACCACCTCGGGAGGGCTAGGCGGCTACACCTTC. The full variable domain, with the rest looked up from reference TRBV3-1 and TRBJ1-2, is DTAVSQTPKYLVTQMGNDKSIKCEQNLGHDTMYWYKQDSKKFLKIMFSYNNKELIINETVPNRFSPKSPDKAHLNLHINSLELGDSAVYFCASTTSGGLGGYTFGSGTRLTVV.

On this clonotype itself: One base away lies a much larger clone, so this may be a sequencing read error. The chain couples TRBV19 to TRBJ1-5, with TRBD1 matching over 7 bases. Per the germline V gene, CDR1 is LNHDA and CDR2 is SQIVND (reference sequence). After removal of 5 bases from V and 0 bases from J, the junction contained 4 bases not matched to a gene. The CDR3 loop spans 15 amino acids. This CDR3 is CASSGQDHSNQPQHF. CDR3 sequence (DNA): TGTGCCAGTAGTGGACAGGACCATAGCAATCAGCCCCAGCATTTT.